The rows below give T cell receptor beta chains drawn from one sample of a study of T cells in Graves' hyperthyroidism and ophthalmopathy. TCRdb redid the calling of the multiplex PCR reads with MiXCR, one entry per CDR3 protein. This sample has under 350,000 distinct CDR3 sequences, with around 13% found just once. Sequencing was done on a sample of blood. The receptors originated from a middle-aged woman with Graves' hyperthyroidism. Each CDR3 is given with its conserved first and last residue. D genes are given only for firm matches. Expanded clones get a size class; other rows say once, few or many, or leave the size out.

j_call	clone_size	d_call	v_call	cdr3_nt	cdr3_aa
TRBJ2-5	few	TRBD2	TRBV3-1	TGTGCCAGCAGCCACCCACTAGCGCAGACCCAGTACTTC	CASSHPLAQTQYF
TRBJ2-5	many	-	TRBV27	TGTGCCAGCAGTTCTGGGGACCCCGGCGAAAAAGAGACCCAGTACTTC	CASSSGDPGEKETQYF
TRBJ1-1	many	TRBD1	TRBV20-1	TGCAGTGCTAGAGACCCCGTGACAGGGACTGGGACTGAAGCTTTCTTT	CSARDPVTGTGTEAFF
TRBJ2-1	many	TRBD2	TRBV6-1	TGTGCCAGCAGTGAAGCCCGGACTAGCGGAAGGGATGAGCAGTTCTTC	CASSEARTSGRDEQFF
TRBJ2-3	few	-	TRBV5-8	TGTGCCAGCAGTTCTATGGGGGTGGCAGATACGCAGTATTTT	CASSSMGVADTQYF
TRBJ1-1	many	-	TRBV27	TGTGCCAGCAGGGACGGACAGAACACTGAAGCTTTCTTT	CASRDGQNTEAFF
TRBJ1-1	many	TRBD1	TRBV29-1	TGCAGCGTGGGGGTAGGGGGCGAGGGAGCTTTCTTT	CSVGVGGEGAFF
TRBJ2-2	many	-	TRBV5-6	TGTGCCAGCAGCCCGTCGCGGAACACCGGGGAGCTGTTTTTT	CASSPSRNTGELFF
TRBJ2-3	few	-	TRBV3-1	TGTGCCAGCAGCCTTTCTACGCCGGACCGCACAGATACGCGGTATTTT	CASSLSTPDRTDTRYF
TRBJ1-1	many	TRBD1	TRBV9	TGTGCCAGCAGCCCCGGACAGGACGGCACTGAAGCTTTCTTT	CASSPGQDGTEAFF
TRBJ2-3	-	TRBD2	TRBV4-2	TGTGCCAGCAGCCAACTCGGACTAGCGGCGCTCACAGATACGCAGTATTTT	CASSQLGLAALTDTQYF
TRBJ2-3	many	TRBD2	TRBV27	TGTGCCAGCAGTTTCCTAACTAGCGGGAGCACAGATACGCAGTATTTT	CASSFLTSGSTDTQYF
TRBJ2-3	-	TRBD2	TRBV28	TGTGCCAGCAGTCTCGGGACTAGCGGGAGGCCTACGCAGTATTTT	CASSLGTSGRPTQYF
TRBJ2-5	few	-	TRBV29-1	TGCAGCGTCAGGGGTATGAGCGGGCAAGAGACCCAGTACTTC	CSVRGMSGQETQYF
TRBJ2-7	many	-	TRBV10-3	TGTGCCATCAGTGAGTCCGGGTACGAGCAGTACTTC	CAISESGYEQYF
TRBJ2-7	few	TRBD2	TRBV27	TGTGCCAGCAGTTTCGCGGCGGGAGTTTACGAGCAGTACTTC	CASSFAAGVYEQYF
TRBJ2-5	many	TRBD2	TRBV7-2	TGTGCCAGCAGCTTGCCGGAGGGGGGCGGGAGGGCCCAAGAGACCCAGTACTTC	CASSLPEGGGRAQETQYF
TRBJ1-2	many	-	TRBV11-2	TGTGCCAGCAGCTTAGGGGGGGGATCCTATGGCTACACCTTC	CASSLGGGSYGYTF
TRBJ2-1	many	-	TRBV12-3/TRBV12-4	TGTGCCAGCAGTTTAGTTCGGCACAATGAGCAGTTCTTC	CASSLVRHNEQFF
TRBJ1-3	-	-	TRBV5-1	TGCGCCAGCAGCTTGTCGGGGATTACTGGAAACACCATATATTTT	CASSLSGITGNTIYF
TRBJ2-7	-	-	TRBV7-9	TGTGCCAGCAGCTTTGAGGGCCGATACGAGCAGTACTTC	CASSFEGRYEQYF
TRBJ2-1	many	TRBD2	TRBV27	TGTGCCAGCAGTTCTAGGACTAGCGGGAGTGGCAATGAGCAGTTCTTC	CASSSRTSGSGNEQFF
TRBJ2-3	-	-	TRBV5-1	TGCGCCAGCAGCTTTGACGGGGAGCGGGGCACAGATACGCAGTATTTT	CASSFDGERGTDTQYF
TRBJ1-1	many	-	TRBV19	TGTGCCAGTGCCCCAGTCGTCGGGAGGAACACTGAAGCTTTCTTT	CASAPVVGRNTEAFF
TRBJ2-1	many	TRBD2	TRBV20-1	TGCAGTGCTAGTCCTTTAGCGGGAGTCCCCAATGAGCAGTTCTTC	CSASPLAGVPNEQFF
TRBJ1-2	many	-	TRBV20-1	TGCAGTGCTAGACTACAGGGTCAGAATGGCTACACCTTC	CSARLQGQNGYTF
TRBJ2-1	many	-	TRBV28	TGTGCCAGCAGGGGTCCATCAAGCAATGAGCAGTTCTTC	CASRGPSSNEQFF
TRBJ2-7	many	TRBD2	TRBV28	TGTGCCAGCAGTTTAACGTTCTTAGCGGGAGTCTACGAGCAGTACTTC	CASSLTFLAGVYEQYF
TRBJ2-3	-	-	TRBV7-2	TGTGCCAGCAGCTTACTCGGGGACGGCACAGATACGCAGTATTTT	CASSLLGDGTDTQYF
TRBJ1-1	-	TRBD1	TRBV20-1	TGCAGTGCTAGCCCCGGACAGGGGAACACTGAAGCTTTCTTT	CSASPGQGNTEAFF
TRBJ2-7	many	-	TRBV6-2/TRBV6-3	TGTGCCAGCAGTTACTCACAAAGAGGAGTGTCCTACGAGCAGTACTTC	CASSYSQRGVSYEQYF
TRBJ2-5	many	-	TRBV9	TGTGCCAGCAGCGTAGCGCCACAGGGAGGCGGAGAGACCCAGTACTTC	CASSVAPQGGGETQYF
TRBJ2-5	many	-	TRBV11-3	TGTGCCAGCAGCCCCGGGACGGCCTTCGGGACCCAGTACTTC	CASSPGTAFGTQYF
TRBJ1-2	many	-	TRBV5-8	TGTGCCAGCAGCGCGTATACGGGGGGAGAGGACACCTTC	CASSAYTGGEDTF
TRBJ1-1	many	-	TRBV4-1	TGCGCCAGCAGCCGCTCAGGTGAAGCTTTCTTT	CASSRSGEAFF
TRBJ2-2	few	-	TRBV11-3	TGTGCCAGCAGCCCGCCTCAGGGGAACACCGGGGAGCTGTTTTTT	CASSPPQGNTGELFF
TRBJ2-5	many	-	TRBV27	TGTGCCAGCAGTTTAAGGTCTAGCCTAGAGACCCAGTACTTC	CASSLRSSLETQYF
TRBJ1-1	many	-	TRBV28	TGTGCCACGATCTGGAGGCTGAACACTGAAGCTTTCTTT	CATIWRLNTEAFF
TRBJ2-1	-	-	TRBV9	TGTGCCAGCAGCGTAGGAGACGGGCCTAGCTCCTACAATGAGCAGTTCTTC	CASSVGDGPSSYNEQFF
TRBJ2-1	few	-	TRBV6-1	TGTGCCAGCAGAAGGCGGGAAGACCCCTACAATGAGCAGTTCTTC	CASRRREDPYNEQFF
TRBJ1-2	many	-	TRBV28	TGTGCCACCTCCTGGGGGGGTGACTATGGCTACACCTTC	CATSWGGDYGYTF
TRBJ1-4	-	-	TRBV29-1	TGCAGCGCTCTGGGGCCCCGAAAGGAAAAACTGTTTTTT	CSALGPRKEKLFF
TRBJ2-7	few	-	TRBV19	TGTGCCAGTAGTATATTTACAGGCGGGCTCTACGAGCAGTACTTC	CASSIFTGGLYEQYF
TRBJ1-5	many	-	TRBV27	TGTGCCAGCACCCTCAACCAGGCCGGGGATTATAGCAATCAGCCCCAGCATTTT	CASTLNQAGDYSNQPQHF
TRBJ1-1	many	-	TRBV30	TGTGCCTGGAGTGACAGGTACACTGAAGCTTTCTTT	CAWSDRYTEAFF